This T cell receptor beta chain emerged from a study of T cell changes during pregnancy in multiple sclerosis. Repertoires were generated with immunoSEQ multiplex PCR, while TCRdb's copy carries only in-frame clones and drops some. The sample has roughly 64,000 clones, approximately 91% seen once; the top ten hold approximately 1.3%. This clone was seen a few times. The sequencing here drew on peripheral blood, taken in the second trimester of pregnancy. The sequence derives from a female donor with multiple sclerosis, enrolled in a pregnancy study.

CDR3 region: CASSPGGLWEPQHF. For the CDR3, the DNA is TGTGCCAGCAGCCCGGGGGGCCTGTGGGAGCCCCAGCATTTT. The chain links TRBV5-6 to TRBJ1-5; tentative D call: TRBD1 (6 bases). The CDR3 runs 14 residues. The germline V gene has CDR1 SGHDT and CDR2 YYEEEE. Trimming removed 4 bases from V and 8 bases from J, with 16 bases in between.